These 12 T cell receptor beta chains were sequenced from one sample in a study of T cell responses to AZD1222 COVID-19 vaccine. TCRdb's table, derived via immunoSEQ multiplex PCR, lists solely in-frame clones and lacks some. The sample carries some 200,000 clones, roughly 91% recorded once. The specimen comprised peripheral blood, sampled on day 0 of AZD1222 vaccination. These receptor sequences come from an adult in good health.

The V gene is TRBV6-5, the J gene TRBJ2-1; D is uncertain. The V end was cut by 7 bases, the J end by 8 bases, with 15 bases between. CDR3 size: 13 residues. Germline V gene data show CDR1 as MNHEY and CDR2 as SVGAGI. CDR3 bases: TGTGCCAGCACCTTCCCCGGTGGGGATGAGCAGTTCTTC. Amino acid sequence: CASTFPGGDEQFF.

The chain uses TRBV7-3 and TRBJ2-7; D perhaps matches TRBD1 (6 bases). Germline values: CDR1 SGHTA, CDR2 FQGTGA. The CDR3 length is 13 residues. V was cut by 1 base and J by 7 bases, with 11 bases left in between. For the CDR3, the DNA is TGTGCCAGCAGCTTAAGGACAGCTACGGAGCAGTACTTC. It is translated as CASSLRTATEQYF.

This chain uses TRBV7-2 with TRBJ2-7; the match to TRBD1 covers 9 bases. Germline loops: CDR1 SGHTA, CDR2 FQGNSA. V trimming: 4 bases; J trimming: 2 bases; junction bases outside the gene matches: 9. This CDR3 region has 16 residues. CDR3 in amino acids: CASSSGTGTATYEQYF. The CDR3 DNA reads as TGTGCCAGCAGCTCGGGGACAGGGACTGCCACCTACGAGCAGTACTTC.

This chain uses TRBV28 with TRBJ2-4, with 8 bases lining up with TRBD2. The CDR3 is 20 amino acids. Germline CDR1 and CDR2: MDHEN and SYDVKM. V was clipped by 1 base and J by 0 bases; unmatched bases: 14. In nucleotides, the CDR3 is TGTGCCAGCAGTTTATTGGGGATTACTAGCGGCCGTTTAGCCAAAAACATTCAGTACTTC. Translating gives CASSLLGITSGRLAKNIQYF.

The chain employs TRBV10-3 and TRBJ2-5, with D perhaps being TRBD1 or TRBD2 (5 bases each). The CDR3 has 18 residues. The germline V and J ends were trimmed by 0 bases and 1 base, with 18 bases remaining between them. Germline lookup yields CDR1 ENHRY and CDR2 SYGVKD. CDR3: CAISESLSGLVSQETQYF. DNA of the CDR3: TGTGCCATCAGTGAGTCATTATCGGGGCTAGTGAGCCAAGAGACCCAGTACTTC.

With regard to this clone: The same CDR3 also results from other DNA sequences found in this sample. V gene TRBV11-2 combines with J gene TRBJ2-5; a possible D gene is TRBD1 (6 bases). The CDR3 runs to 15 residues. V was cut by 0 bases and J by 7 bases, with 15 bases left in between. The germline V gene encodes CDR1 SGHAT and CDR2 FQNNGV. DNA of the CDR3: TGTGCCAGCAGCTTAGATTCTAGGACAGAAGGGACCCAGTACTTC. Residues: CASSLDSRTEGTQYF. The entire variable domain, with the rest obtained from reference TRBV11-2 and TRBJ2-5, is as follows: EAGVAQSPRYKIIEKRQSVAFWCNPISGHATLYWYQQILGQGPKLLIQFQNNGVVDDSQLPKDRFSAERLKGVDSTLKIQPAKLEDSAVYLCASSLDSRTEGTQYFGPGTRLLVL.

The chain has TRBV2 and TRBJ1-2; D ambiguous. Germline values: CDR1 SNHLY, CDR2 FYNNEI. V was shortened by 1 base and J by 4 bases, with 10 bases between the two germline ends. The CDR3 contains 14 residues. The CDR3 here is CASSEDADAYGYTF. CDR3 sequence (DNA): TGTGCCAGCAGTGAAGACGCAGACGCCTATGGCTACACCTTC.

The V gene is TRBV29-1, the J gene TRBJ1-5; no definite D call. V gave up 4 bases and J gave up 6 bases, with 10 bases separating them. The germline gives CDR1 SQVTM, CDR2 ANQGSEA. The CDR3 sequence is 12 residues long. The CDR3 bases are TGCAGCGTTGGGGGTGAGAGTCAGCCCCAGCATTTT. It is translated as CSVGGESQPQHF.

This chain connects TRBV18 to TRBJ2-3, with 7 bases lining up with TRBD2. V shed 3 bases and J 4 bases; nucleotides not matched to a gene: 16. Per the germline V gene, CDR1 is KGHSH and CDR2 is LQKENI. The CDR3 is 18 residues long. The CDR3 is CASSPRGMAGAVADTQYF. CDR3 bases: TGTGCCAGCTCACCCCGAGGAATGGCGGGAGCAGTCGCAGATACGCAGTATTTT.

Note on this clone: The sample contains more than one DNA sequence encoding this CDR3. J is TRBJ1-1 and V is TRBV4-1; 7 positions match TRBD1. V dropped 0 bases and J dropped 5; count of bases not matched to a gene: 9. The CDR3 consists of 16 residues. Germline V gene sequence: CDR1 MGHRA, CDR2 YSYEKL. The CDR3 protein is CASSQESIPRGTEAFF. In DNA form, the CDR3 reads TGCGCCAGCAGCCAAGAAAGTATTCCCAGGGGGACTGAAGCTTTCTTT.

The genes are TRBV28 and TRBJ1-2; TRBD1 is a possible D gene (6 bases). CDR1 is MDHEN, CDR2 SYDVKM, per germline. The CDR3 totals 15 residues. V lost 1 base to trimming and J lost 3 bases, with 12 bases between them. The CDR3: CASSLLGQGYYGYTF. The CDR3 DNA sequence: TGTGCCAGCAGTTTATTGGGCCAGGGGTACTATGGCTACACCTTC.

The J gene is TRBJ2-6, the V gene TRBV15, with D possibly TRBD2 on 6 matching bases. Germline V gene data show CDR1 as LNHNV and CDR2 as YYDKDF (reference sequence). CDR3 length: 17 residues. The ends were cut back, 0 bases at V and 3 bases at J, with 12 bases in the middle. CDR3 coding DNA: TGTGCCACCAGCAGAGACGCGGGGACGGGTGGGGCCAACGTCCTGACTTTC. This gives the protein CATSRDAGTGGANVLTF.